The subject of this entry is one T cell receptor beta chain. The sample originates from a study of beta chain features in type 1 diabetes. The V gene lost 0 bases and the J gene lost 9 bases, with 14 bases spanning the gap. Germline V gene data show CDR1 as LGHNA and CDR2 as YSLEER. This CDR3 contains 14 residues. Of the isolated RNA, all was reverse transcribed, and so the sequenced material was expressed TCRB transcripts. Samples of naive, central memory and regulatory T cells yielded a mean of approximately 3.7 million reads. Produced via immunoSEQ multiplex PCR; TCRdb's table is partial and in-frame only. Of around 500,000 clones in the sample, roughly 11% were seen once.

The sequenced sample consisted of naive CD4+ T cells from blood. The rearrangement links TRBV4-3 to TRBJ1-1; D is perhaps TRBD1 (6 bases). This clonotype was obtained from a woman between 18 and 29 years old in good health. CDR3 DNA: TGCGCCAGCAGCCAAGAGCCGGACAGCAATAAAGCTTTCTTT. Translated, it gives CASSQEPDSNKAFF.